These 28 T cell receptor beta chains originate from one sample sequenced in a study of blood T cell repertoires in COVID-19. Libraries were prepared by immunoSEQ multiplex PCR; TCRdb keeps only in-frame clonotypes and omits some of them. The top ten hold around 17% of the sample, which has about 59,000 clones, approximately 85% seen once. Sequencing used peripheral blood. The receptors come from a human donor in a cohort sampled during active COVID-19.

As DNA, the CDR3 is TGTGCCAGCTCACCACGATCCCCGGGACAGGTAAACACAGATACGCAGTATTTT. Protein: CASSPRSPGQVNTDTQYF. V gene TRBV18 combines with J gene TRBJ2-3; TRBD1 aligns across 8 bases. Germline V gene lookup returns CDR1 KGHSH and CDR2 LQKENI. This CDR3 has 18 amino acids. V was pared by 1 base and J by 2 bases, with 11 bases of the junction left unmatched. Full variable domain (remainder filled in from reference TRBV18 and TRBJ2-3): NAGVMQNPRHLVRRRGQEARLRCSPMKGHSHVYWYRQLPEEGLKFMVYLQKENIIDESGMPKERFSAEFPKEGPSILRIQQVVRGDSAAYFCASSPRSPGQVNTDTQYFGPGTRLTVL.

About this clone itself: Other nucleotide sequences from this sample produce the same CDR3. The chain is built from TRBV9 and TRBJ1-6, with 10 bases fitting TRBD1. Germline CDR1 and CDR2: SGDLS and YYNGEE. V shed 3 bases, J shed 7 bases, and the junction held 4 bases outside the gene matches. The length of the CDR3 is 15 residues. This CDR3 reads CASSEGGQGNSPLHF. The DNA for the CDR3 is TGTGCCAGCAGCGAGGGGGGACAGGGGAATTCACCCCTCCACTTT.

V is TRBV3-1 (or the pseudogene TRBV3-2) and J is TRBJ2-2; 8 nucleotides match TRBD1. Losses at the gene ends were 3 bases for V and 3 bases for J; bases not matched to a gene: 6. This CDR3 region has 16 residues. Germline CDR1 is LGHDT and CDR2 is YNNKEL (reference sequence). The CDR3 DNA is TGTGCCAGCAGCCAGCTGACAGGGGTTGACACCGGGGAGCTGTTTTTT. Protein sequence: CASSQLTGVDTGELFF.

V gene TRBV4-3 combines with J gene TRBJ2-3; 9 bases map to TRBD2. V lost 1 base, J lost 7 bases, and 6 bases stayed unmatched. There are 15 residues in the CDR3. Germline loops: CDR1 LGHNA, CDR2 YSLEER. This CDR3 is CASSQAHAGGNTQYF. The CDR3 DNA reads TGCGCCAGCAGCCAAGCTCACGCGGGGGGGAATACGCAGTATTTT.

This chain uses TRBV5-1 with TRBJ2-7; D ambiguous. The CDR3 is made up of 12 amino acids. Germline V CDR1 and CDR2: SGHRS, YFSETQ. The V and J ends lost 4 bases and 3 bases respectively, with 8 bases between them. The CDR3 region is CASSQSFYEQYF. The CDR3 DNA sequence: TGCGCCAGCAGCCAGTCCTTCTACGAGCAGTACTTC.

The V gene is TRBV19, the J gene TRBJ2-7; 8 bases fit TRBD2. From germline, CDR1 is LNHDA and CDR2 SQIVND (reference sequence). The ends lost 8 bases at V and 7 bases at J; junction bases unmatched: 7. This CDR3 has 12 amino acids. The CDR3 DNA is TGTGCCAGTCGGGGGGGGCCGGGTGAGCAGTACTTC. Encoded protein: CASRGGPGEQYF. The variable domain in full, completed from reference TRBV19 and TRBJ2-7, reads DGGITQSPKYLFRKEGQNVTLSCEQNLNHDAMYWYRQDPGQGLRLIYYSQIVNDFQKGDIAEGYSVSREKKESFPLTVTSAQKNPTAFYLCASRGGPGEQYFGPGTRLTVT.

The chain couples TRBV2 to TRBJ2-5; 14 positions match TRBD2. J gave up 4 bases and V 4 bases, and 8 bases lay outside the gene matches. This CDR3 comprises 17 residues. Germline V lookup: CDR1 SNHLY, CDR2 FYNNEI. CDR3 protein: CASSAGRGLAGGETQYF. CDR3 in DNA: TGTGCCAGCAGTGCAGGTCGCGGACTAGCGGGGGGAGAGACCCAGTACTTC.

J is TRBJ2-7 and V is TRBV5-1, with TRBD2 matching over 8 bases. V lost 2 bases and J lost 0; bases outside the gene matches: 10. There are 17 residues in the CDR3. Germline V gene data show CDR1 as SGHRS and CDR2 as YFSETQ. The CDR3 DNA reads TGCGCCAGCAGCTTTCTAGGGGCGGGGGGCCTCTCCTACGAGCAGTACTTC. Translation: CASSFLGAGGLSYEQYF.

CDR3 in amino acids: CASSKMGSGIPREQFF. CDR3 nucleotides: TGTGCCAGCAGCAAAATGGGGAGCGGGATACCACGAGAGCAGTTCTTC. This chain uses TRBV7-9 with TRBJ2-1, with TRBD2 matching 7 bases. Germline V gene data show CDR1 as SEHNR and CDR2 as FQNEAQ (reference sequence). With 5 bases clipped from V and 10 bases from J, the junction kept 17 bases outside the gene matches. The CDR3 spans 16 residues.

This clone was counted a few times. The gene calls are TRBV9 and TRBJ2-1; TRBD1 matches 9 bases. The V segment lost 6 bases and the J segment 3 bases; nucleotides outside the gene matches: 10. Germline CDR1 reads SGDLS; CDR2 reads YYNGEE. This CDR3 contains 16 residues. The CDR3 DNA reads as TGTGCCAGCACCGGGACAGGGAAGGGTTTCTACAATGAGCAGTTCTTC. It specifies CASTGTGKGFYNEQFF.

The chain carries TRBV2 and TRBJ2-3; TRBD1 agrees at 11 bases. Germline CDR1 is SNHLY and CDR2 is FYNNEI. Trimming removed 4 bases from V and 11 bases from J; junction bases left unmatched: 11. This CDR3 has 15 residues. DNA for the CDR3: TGTGCCAGCAGTGCGGGACAGGGGGGCACAGGGGGGCAGTATTTT. Its protein is CASSAGQGGTGGQYF.

This chain's CDR3 is CASSRYTGRVSYEQYF. The CDR3 DNA reads as TGTGCCAGCAGCCGATACACAGGGAGGGTTTCCTACGAGCAGTACTTC. The chain combines TRBV7-9 with TRBJ2-7; D may be TRBD2 (7 bases). The germline V gene has CDR1 SEHNR and CDR2 FQNEAQ (reference sequence). V was cut by 5 bases and J by 1 base, with 18 bases left in between. The CDR3 has 16 residues.

The CDR3 here is CASSPGQVNTEAFF. Here the CDR3 DNA reads TGTGCCAGCAGTCCAGGACAGGTGAACACTGAAGCTTTCTTT. The chain carries TRBV6-5 and TRBJ1-1; 7 nucleotides agree with TRBD1. This CDR3 is built from 14 residues. CDR1 and CDR2 from the germline V gene are MNHEY and SVGAGI. V trimming: 5 bases; J trimming: 0 bases; junction bases outside the gene matches: 3.

V gene TRBV7-2 combines with J gene TRBJ2-5; 8 nucleotides align to TRBD1. This CDR3 has 15 residues. Germline assignment: CDR1 SGHTA and CDR2 FQGNSA. Trimming removed 5 bases from V and 4 bases from J; junction bases left unmatched: 9. The CDR3 DNA reads TGTGCCAGCAGCAACGCGGCCACAGGGGGAGAGACCCAGTACTTC. Protein product: CASSNAATGGETQYF.

The V call is TRBV5-4, the J call TRBJ2-7, with TRBD2 matching over 11 bases. Germline CDR1 and CDR2: SGHNT and YYREEE (reference sequence). The CDR3 is 15 residues long. V gave up 4 bases and J gave up 2 bases; unmatched junction bases: 5. CDR3 residues: CASSPPTSGAYEQYF. For the CDR3, the DNA is TGTGCCAGCAGCCCCCCGACTAGCGGGGCCTACGAGCAGTACTTC. The full variable domain, rest sourced from reference TRBV5-4 and TRBJ2-7, is ETGVTQSPTHLIKTRGQQVTLRCSSQSGHNTVSWYQQALGQGPQFIFQYYREEENGRGNFPPRFSGLQFPNYSSELNVNALELDDSALYLCASSPPTSGAYEQYFGPGTRLTVT.

The rearrangement links TRBV5-8 to TRBJ2-3; weak D call: TRBD2 (6 bases). CDR1 SGHTS and CDR2 YDEGEE come from the germline V gene. V dropped 1 base and J dropped 5 bases, with 8 bases sitting between them. The CDR3 is 13 amino acids. For the CDR3, the DNA is TGTGCCAGCAGCTTGTGGGGGGAAGATACGCAGTATTTT. Amino acid sequence: CASSLWGEDTQYF. Together with reference TRBV5-8 and TRBJ2-3, the CDR3 gives the full variable domain: EAGVTQSPTHLIKTRGQQATLRCSPISGHTSVYWYQQALGLGLQFLLWYDEGEERNRGNFPPRFSGRQFPNYSSELNVNALELEDSALYLCASSLWGEDTQYFGPGTRLTVL.

This clone has only one observation. The chain employs TRBV18 and TRBJ2-3; tentatively, D is TRBD1 (6 bases). The V end lost 11 bases, the J end lost 2 bases, and 17 bases lay between the germline ends. CDR1 and CDR2 (germline): KGHSH, LQKENI. The CDR3 length is 14 residues. In DNA, the CDR3 is TGTGCCGGCACTACACAGGGAGTCACAGATACGCAGTATTTT. It specifies CAGTTQGVTDTQYF.

J is TRBJ2-5 and V is TRBV3-1 (or the pseudogene TRBV3-2); TRBD2 matches at 12 bases. CDR1 is LGHDT and CDR2 is YNNKEL in the germline V gene (reference sequence). The CDR3 covers 16 residues. After removal of 4 bases from V and 1 base from J, the junction contained 4 bases not matched to a gene. This chain's CDR3 is CASSRLAGALQETQYF. CDR3 bases: TGTGCCAGCAGCCGACTAGCGGGGGCCCTCCAAGAGACCCAGTACTTC.

The rearrangement joins TRBV18 to TRBJ1-1; tentative D call: TRBD1 (5 bases). V was pared by 1 base and J by 4 bases, with 16 bases between. Germline lookup yields CDR1 KGHSH and CDR2 LQKENI. The CDR3 has 16 residues. The CDR3 sequence: CASSPRSPAQGTEAFF. The CDR3, as DNA: TGTGCCAGCTCACCACGGTCCCCCGCCCAGGGCACTGAAGCTTTCTTT.

The V and J genes are TRBV4-1 and TRBJ1-1; 10 nucleotides align to TRBD1. The CDR3 runs 15 residues. CDR1 and CDR2 (germline): MGHRA, YSYEKL. V was pared by 1 base and J by 2 bases, with 1 base of the junction left unmatched. The CDR3 coding sequence is TGCGCCAGCAGCCAAGCGACAGGGGGCAACACTGAAGCTTTCTTT. Translation gives CASSQATGGNTEAFF.

The chain carries TRBV9 and TRBJ2-1; possible D gene TRBD1, 5 bases. The V gene lost 4 bases and the J gene lost 4 bases, with 9 bases spanning the gap. Germline V gene lookup returns CDR1 SGDLS and CDR2 YYNGEE. This CDR3 spans 13 amino acids. The CDR3 here is CASSLDIYNEQFF. In nucleotides, the CDR3 is TGTGCCAGCAGCTTGGACATTTACAATGAGCAGTTCTTC.

The chain combines TRBV11-3 with TRBJ2-2; the D gene is possibly TRBD2 (5 bases). The CDR3 runs 15 residues. Trimming removed 0 bases at V and 5 bases at J, with 10 bases between. The germline V gene has CDR1 SGHNT and CDR2 YENEEA. The CDR3, as DNA: TGTGCCAGCAGCTTAGAGGGAGACGGGACCGGGGAGCTGTTTTTT. This sequence encodes CASSLEGDGTGELFF.

The rearrangement uses TRBV6-5 and TRBJ1-4; the match to TRBD1 covers 8 bases. Germline V gene lookup returns CDR1 MNHEY and CDR2 SVGAGI. The CDR3 length is 12 residues. V was pared by 5 bases and J by 13 bases, with 6 bases of the junction left unmatched. As DNA, the CDR3 is TGTGCCAGCAGTCCCACAGGGGGGAGACTGTTTTTT. Its protein is CASSPTGGRLFF.

This clone was observed once. The genes are TRBV9 and TRBJ2-3, with a weak D call TRBD1 (7 bases). CDR3 length equals 15 residues. Looked up from germline, CDR1 is SGDLS and CDR2 is YYNGEE. V lost 3 bases and J lost 0, with 11 bases in between. CDR3 protein: CASSAAGQSTDTQYF. The CDR3 region has the DNA TGTGCCAGCAGCGCTGCGGGACAGAGCACAGATACGCAGTATTTT. The full variable domain, completed using reference TRBV9 and TRBJ2-3, is DSGVTQTPKHLITATGQRVTLRCSPRSGDLSVYWYQQSLDQGLQFLIQYYNGEERAKGNILERFSAQQFPDLHSELNLSSLELGDSALYFCASSAAGQSTDTQYFGPGTRLTVL.

The V and J genes are TRBV6-2 or TRBV6-3 and TRBJ2-5; TRBD1 matches at 7 bases. Germline CDR1 MNHEY, CDR2 SVGEGT. The length of the CDR3 is 16 residues. With V trimmed by 4 bases and J by 5 bases, 13 bases remained unmatched. The CDR3 DNA reads TGTGCCAGCAGTTTTGCGACAGGGATAGGTGGGGAGACCCAGTACTTC. Translating it yields CASSFATGIGGETQYF.

The V call is TRBV4-3, the J call TRBJ2-3; TRBD2 aligns across 7 bases. Trimming cost V 0 bases and J 4 bases; bases outside gene matches: 4. Per germline, CDR1 LGHNA and CDR2 YSLEER. The CDR3 is 15 amino acids. The CDR3 sequence is CASSQDGRAADTQYF. CDR3 sequence (DNA): TGCGCCAGCAGCCAAGATGGGAGGGCTGCAGATACGCAGTATTTT.

This clone was observed a few times. The V gene is TRBV25-1, the J gene TRBJ1-1, with 7 bases that match TRBD1. This CDR3 is built from 15 residues. Unmatched junction bases numbered 6, after V lost 5 bases and J lost 0 bases. Per germline, CDR1 MGHDK and CDR2 SYGVNS. CDR3 sequence reads: CASSLQGQLNTEAFF. The CDR3, as DNA: TGTGCCAGCAGTCTGCAGGGACAGCTGAACACTGAAGCTTTCTTT.

The gene calls are TRBV7-6 and TRBJ2-5, with D maybe TRBD2 (6 bases). CDR1 is SGHVS, CDR2 FNYEAQ, per germline. The V end lost 3 bases, the J end lost 5 bases, and 16 bases lay between the germline ends. The CDR3 loop spans 15 amino acids. The CDR3 DNA sequence: TGTGCCAGCAGCTTTTTGCGGGGAGGCCAGGAGACCCAGTACTTC. Its translation is CASSFLRGGQETQYF.